This T cell receptor beta chain was obtained from a study of T cells in localized non-small cell lung cancer. Germline V gives CDR1 SGDLS, CDR2 YYNGEE. The CDR3 consists of 15 residues. Trimming removed 0 bases from V and 3 bases from J, with 12 bases in between. Some clones are missing from TCRdb's copy, which holds only in-frame ones; the method was immunoSEQ multiplex PCR. The sample carries about 46,000 clones, around 81% recorded once. Sequenced material: peripheral blood mononuclear cells, taken before any cancer treatment. The chain couples TRBV9 to TRBJ1-1; D is perhaps TRBD1 (5 bases). This clonotype was sampled from a man aged 40 to 75 with stage III lung adenocarcinoma. The DNA for the CDR3 is TGTGCCAGCAGCGTAGATCCGGTGGGGGACACTGAAGCTTTCTTT. Encoded protein: CASSVDPVGDTEAFF.